This TCR beta chain was profiled in a study of CD8 T cells in ankylosing spondylitis. After removal of 0 bases from V and 0 bases from J, the junction contained 7 bases not matched to a gene. Germline assignment: CDR1 LGHNA and CDR2 YNFKEQ. The CDR3 sequence is 18 residues long. Using its own MiXCR run on the 5' RACE reads, TCRdb lists one record per CDR3 protein. The data hold roughly 440,000 distinct CDR3 sequences, with about a sixth observed a single time. Whole-study results and caveats: Made up of eight highly homologous variants, a TCR beta motif appeared characteristic of ankylosing spondylitis blood.

Concerning this clonotype: The antigen remains unidentified.

J is TRBJ1-3 and V is TRBV4-2; the match to TRBD1 covers 8 bases. The TCR comes from a male donor with ankylosing spondylitis. The sample comprised blood, either unsorted or a sorted T cell fraction (not recorded which). The CDR3 reads CASSQERDRPSSGNTIYF. In DNA form, the CDR3 reads TGTGCCAGCAGCCAAGAAAGGGACAGGCCGAGCTCTGGAAACACCATATATTTT.